Shown below are 19 T cell receptor beta chains from a single sample sequenced in a study of blood T cells in healthy people across ages. Combining a sample-barcoded 5' primer with a J-beta primer mix, a second PCR ran for 7 to 11 cycles. TCRdb reanalysed the 5' RACE reads using MiXCR and keeps one entry per CDR3 protein. The sample shows 1.5 million to 2 million distinct CDR3 sequences, under 30% of them seen only once. Source material: blood. The receptors here all came from a woman in her twenties or thirties in good health.

The V and J genes are TRBV3-1 and TRBJ2-1; D not certain. V was pared by 6 bases and J by 5 bases, with 8 bases between. Germline values: CDR1 LGHDT, CDR2 YNNKEL (reference sequence). This CDR3 has 12 residues. The CDR3 spells CASRRANNEQFF. The CDR3 coding sequence is TGTGCCAGCAGGCGCGCGAACAATGAGCAGTTCTTC.

This chain joins TRBV6-2 or TRBV6-3 and TRBJ1-3; D not certain. V was cut by 4 bases and J by 0 bases, with 10 bases left in between. Germline lookup yields CDR1 MNHEY and CDR2 SVGEGT. CDR3 length: 15 residues. CDR3 DNA sequence: TGTGCCAGCAGTTCCGCTACCTTCTCTGGAAACACCATATATTTT. It encodes CASSSATFSGNTIYF.

In its sample, this clonotype was seen a few times. This chain joins TRBV7-9 and TRBJ2-1, with 8 bases fitting TRBD2. This CDR3 is 14 amino acids long. V was pared by 8 bases and J by 7 bases, with 10 bases of the junction left unmatched. In germline, CDR1 is SEHNR, CDR2 FQNEAQ (reference sequence). CDR3: CASYRTGGGNEQFF. Written as DNA, the CDR3 is TGTGCCAGCTACCGGACGGGAGGGGGAAATGAGCAGTTCTTC. The whole variable domain, remainder taken from reference TRBV7-9 and TRBJ2-1, is DTGVSQNPRHKITKRGQNVTFRCDPISEHNRLYWYRQTLGQGPEFLTYFQNEAQLEKSRLLSDRFSAERPKGSFSTLEIQRTEQGDSAMYLCASYRTGGGNEQFFGPGTRLTVL.

J is TRBJ2-3 and V is TRBV20-1; D ambiguous. In germline, CDR1 is DFQATT, CDR2 SNEGSKA (reference sequence). This CDR3 contains 14 residues. The V end lost 3 bases, the J end lost 4 bases, and 14 bases lay between the germline ends. The CDR3 here is CSASLPGPADTQYF. The CDR3 DNA is TGCAGTGCTAGCCTACCCGGACCAGCAGATACGCAGTATTTT.

V and J are TRBV30 and TRBJ2-3; the D gene could be TRBD1 or TRBD2 (6 bases each). Deletions cut 3 bases from V and 4 bases from J, with 23 bases between. There are 17 residues in the CDR3. The germline V gene has CDR1 GTSNPN and CDR2 SVGIG (reference sequence). CDR3 loop: CAWSGGGQKQSADTQYF. The CDR3 DNA follows: TGTGCCTGGAGCGGAGGGGGGCAAAAGCAATCAGCAGATACGCAGTATTTT.

This sequence joins TRBV5-1 and TRBJ2-5; no clear D gene. CDR3 size: 14 residues. V was clipped by 4 bases and J by 0 bases, with 10 bases between them. Per germline, CDR1 SGHRS and CDR2 YFSETQ. The CDR3 is CASSISSYQETQYF. The CDR3 coding sequence is TGCGCCAGCAGCATCTCGTCATACCAAGAGACCCAGTACTTC.

This clonotype was observed a handful of times. The chain has TRBV4-3 and TRBJ2-7; 9 bases are shared with TRBD1. Germline CDR1 and CDR2: LGHNA and YSLEER. V was pared by 0 bases and J by 7 bases, with 13 bases of the junction left unmatched. The CDR3 length is 17 residues. CDR3 region: CASSQDQGQGGFGEQYF. The CDR3 DNA follows: TGCGCCAGCAGCCAAGATCAGGGACAGGGCGGCTTCGGGGAGCAGTACTTC.

In its sample, this clonotype was seen many times. The gene calls are TRBV12-3 or TRBV12-4 and TRBJ2-5; D not resolved. The V end lost 3 bases, the J end lost 2 bases, and 13 bases lay between the germline ends. This CDR3 region has 15 residues. The CDR3 DNA is TGTGCCAGCAGTTTTATCGGCGAGTCACAAGAGACCCAGTACTTC. It is translated as CASSFIGESQETQYF.

Only a few counts were recorded for this clonotype. The genes are TRBV29-1 and TRBJ2-7; D is unclear. Per germline, CDR1 SQVTM and CDR2 ANQGSEA. The length of the CDR3 is 11 residues. Trimming cost V 5 bases and J 5 bases, with 10 bases left between them. The CDR3 sequence: CSVLQKNEQYF. The DNA of the CDR3 is TGCAGCGTTTTACAGAAAAACGAGCAGTACTTC.

This rearrangement joins TRBV2 to TRBJ2-6; D gene uncertain. V lost 7 bases, J lost 3 bases, and 7 bases lay in between. CDR1 is SNHLY and CDR2 is FYNNEI in the germline V gene. This CDR3 has 13 residues. The CDR3 sequence is CASNFGGANVLTF. The CDR3 nucleotides are TGTGCCAGCAATTTTGGTGGGGCCAACGTCCTGACTTTC.

The chain has TRBV6-6 and TRBJ2-1, with D perhaps matching TRBD1 (5 bases). The CDR3 is made up of 13 amino acids. V was cut by 2 bases and J by 12 bases, with 14 bases left in between. Germline V gene data show CDR1 as MNHNY and CDR2 as SVGAGI (reference sequence). The CDR3 region is CASSYVQGTGQFF. The CDR3 DNA is TGTGCCAGCAGTTACGTGCAGGGAACCGGGCAGTTCTTC.

The chain employs TRBV5-6 and TRBJ2-1; 10 nucleotides match TRBD2. This CDR3 is 16 amino acids long. Germline loops: CDR1 SGHDT, CDR2 YYEEEE. Losses at the gene ends were 4 bases for V and 3 bases for J; bases not matched to a gene: 7. CDR3: CASSISGGSIYNEQFF. In nucleotides, the CDR3 is TGTGCCAGCAGCATTAGCGGGGGGTCGATCTACAATGAGCAGTTCTTC.

The chain couples TRBV7-2 to TRBJ1-1; D is undetermined. From germline, CDR1 is SGHTA and CDR2 FQGNSA. Trimming stripped 1 base from V and 1 base from J, with 10 bases between. The CDR3 runs 15 residues. Here the CDR3 DNA reads TGTGCCAGCAGCTTAGTGCGGGGAGAGAACACTGAAGCTTTCTTT. This encodes CASSLVRGENTEAFF.

Remarks on this clonotype: A much larger clone differs by one base, so this may be a read error. The chain carries TRBV6-4 and TRBJ2-6; TRBD1 might be the D (6 bases). This CDR3 region has 18 residues. From germline, CDR1 is MRHNA and CDR2 SNTAGT. For the CDR3, the DNA is TGTGCCAGCAGTCTACAGGGACGAACAAGGTCTGGGGCCTACGTCCTGACTTTC. This gives the protein CASSLQGRTRSGAYVLTF.

The V gene is TRBV7-3, the J gene TRBJ2-1; 8 bases are a match to TRBD2. This CDR3 comprises 15 residues. The V gene's germline CDR1 is SGHTA and CDR2 FQGTGA. Losses at the gene ends were 7 bases for V and 5 bases for J; bases not matched to a gene: 10. The CDR3 DNA follows: TGTGCCAGCACCCTTGGCGGGGGGCCTAACAATGAGCAGTTCTTC. Its translation: CASTLGGGPNNEQFF.

This clonotype appeared a few times. The chain is built from TRBV20-1 and TRBJ2-2; 10 bases align to TRBD2. The CDR3 contains 15 residues. Germline CDR1 is DFQATT and CDR2 is SNEGSKA (reference sequence). The V segment lost 2 bases and the J segment 2 bases; nucleotides outside the gene matches: 2. CDR3 loop: CSARPSGGNTGELFF. The DNA for the CDR3 is TGCAGTGCTAGACCTAGCGGGGGTAACACCGGGGAGCTGTTTTTT.

This clonotype has just one count. This chain links TRBV2 with TRBJ2-1; no reliable D call. Trimming took off 6 bases at V and 3 bases at J, with 12 bases between the two ends. The CDR3 consists of 14 residues. Germline V gene lookup returns CDR1 SNHLY and CDR2 FYNNEI. CDR3 coding DNA: TGTGCCAGCAGGGATCGACGGTTCTACAATGAGCAGTTCTTC. It yields the protein CASRDRRFYNEQFF.

This clonotype was recorded a few times. The chain is built from TRBV5-1 and TRBJ2-7; 7 bases agree with TRBD1. Trimming at V came to 1 base and at J to 2 bases, leaving 6 bases not matched to a gene. Germline CDR1 SGHRS, CDR2 YFSETQ. The CDR3 is made up of 15 amino acids. CDR3 sequence reads: CASSLTGTATYEQYF. In DNA, the CDR3 is TGCGCCAGCAGCTTGACCGGGACAGCCACCTACGAGCAGTACTTC.

The chain recombines TRBV3-1 with TRBJ2-1, with D hard to call. V gave up 0 bases and J gave up 8 bases, with 8 bases separating them. Looked up from germline, CDR1 is LGHDT and CDR2 is YNNKEL (reference sequence). The CDR3 length is 13 residues. The CDR3 nucleotides read TGTGCCAGCAGCCAAGATTTTTCGGATGAGCAGTTCTTC. Encoded protein: CASSQDFSDEQFF.